Listed below are T cell receptor beta chains from one sample, sequenced in a study of blood T cell repertoires in COVID-19. Profiled with immunoSEQ multiplex PCR; TCRdb holds only in-frame clones, not every one. The sample holds 150,000 to 200,000 clones, 80% to 90% seen once. Sequenced sample: peripheral blood. These receptors were obtained from a woman aged 80 or over with COVID-19, enrolled during active disease. CDR3s include the opening cysteine and the closing phenylalanine or tryptophan. The order of the fields is V gene, clone size, J gene, D gene, CDR3 protein, CDR3 DNA. The D gene is left open where the match is weak. Some rows have no size entry. The others give once, few or many, or a class for an expanded clone.

TRBV19	.	TRBJ2-7	TRBD1	CASAKDRGLSEQYF	TGTGCCAGTGCGAAAGACAGGGGGTTGTCCGAGCAGTACTTC
TRBV2	.	TRBJ2-1	.	CASSEVGGIGEQFF	TGTGCCAGCAGTGAAGTGGGGGGTATAGGAGAGCAGTTCTTC
TRBV3-1/TRBV3-2	.	TRBJ1-3	.	CASSPSGTPGNTIYF	TGTGCCAGCAGCCCCAGCGGGACACCTGGAAACACCATATATTTT
TRBV9	.	TRBJ2-3	.	CASNDGGARVQDTQYF	TGTGCCAGCAACGATGGGGGCGCGCGGGTTCAAGATACGCAGTATTTT
TRBV5-4	.	TRBJ1-2	.	CASSLPGLANYGYTF	TGTGCCAGCAGCCTCCCGGGGTTAGCTAACTATGGCTACACCTTC
TRBV10-3	.	TRBJ1-3	.	CASTQLSGNTIYF	TGTGCCAGCACACAATTATCTGGAAACACCATATATTTT
TRBV12-3/TRBV12-4	.	TRBJ1-2	.	CASTMDSPYGYTF	TGTGCCAGCACCATGGACAGCCCCTATGGCTACACCTTC
TRBV11-3	.	TRBJ2-3	.	CASSLGRELRDTQYF	TGTGCCAGCAGCTTAGGACGGGAGCTGAGGGATACGCAGTATTTT
TRBV5-1	.	TRBJ1-5	TRBD1	CASSGQGGDQPQHF	TGCGCCAGCAGCGGACAGGGCGGGGATCAGCCCCAGCATTTT
TRBV9	.	TRBJ2-5	TRBD2	CASSPWSGVQETQYF	TGTGCCAGCAGCCCCTGGAGCGGGGTCCAAGAGACCCAGTACTTC
TRBV9	once	TRBJ1-4	.	CASSVLGAGDEKLFF	TGTGCCAGCAGCGTTTTGGGGGCAGGCGATGAAAAACTGTTTTTT
TRBV30	.	TRBJ1-2	TRBD1	CAFTSGGGYTF	TGTGCCTTTACCTCAGGGGGTGGCTACACCTTC
TRBV3-1/TRBV3-2	.	TRBJ1-4	.	CASSQGGLNEKLFF	TGTGCCAGCAGCCAAGGGGGCCTTAATGAAAAACTGTTTTTT
TRBV7-2	.	TRBJ1-2	.	CASSLAGRGSYGYTF	TGTGCCAGCAGCTTAGCGGGTCGGGGTTCCTATGGCTACACCTTC
TRBV6-1	few	TRBJ1-6	.	CASSDEGNNSPLHF	TGTGCCAGCAGTGACGAGGGAAATAATTCACCCCTCCACTTT
TRBV19	.	TRBJ1-5	TRBD1	CACSGTGSGYSNQPQHF	TGTGCCTGCTCCGGGACAGGGTCGGGGTATAGCAATCAGCCCCAGCATTTT
TRBV9	.	TRBJ1-4	TRBD1	CASSPRDSAPNEKLFF	TGTGCCAGCAGCCCCCGGGACAGCGCTCCTAATGAAAAACTGTTTTTT
TRBV9	few	TRBJ2-3	.	CASSVFLSSTDTQYF	TGTGCCAGCAGCGTATTTCTGTCTAGCACAGATACGCAGTATTTT
TRBV18	.	TRBJ1-2	TRBD1	CASSPQGGASYGYTF	TGTGCCAGCTCACCGCAAGGGGGCGCCAGCTATGGCTACACCTTC
TRBV28	once	TRBJ2-7	.	CASSLARVYEQYF	TGTGCCAGCAGTTTGGCCAGGGTATACGAGCAGTACTTC
TRBV25-1	.	TRBJ1-1	.	CASNMGQNTEAFF	TGTGCCAGTAACATGGGACAGAACACTGAAGCTTTCTTT
TRBV18	few	TRBJ1-1	TRBD1	CASSPRDSTEAFF	TGTGCCAGCTCACCTCGGGACAGCACTGAAGCTTTCTTT
TRBV28	.	TRBJ1-2	.	CASSGQGYGYTF	TGTGCCAGCAGTGGGCAGGGCTATGGCTACACCTTC
TRBV5-5	.	TRBJ1-1	TRBD1	CASSLGGGNEAFF	TGTGCCAGCAGCTTGGGAGGGGGCAATGAAGCTTTCTTT
TRBV4-2	.	TRBJ2-3	TRBD1	CASSQDPGRGRGRQYF	TGTGCCAGCAGCCAAGATCCGGGCAGGGGGAGAGGGCGGCAGTATTTT
TRBV7-2	.	TRBJ2-2	.	CASSLVKGFLLPGELFF	TGTGCCAGCAGCTTAGTTAAGGGGTTCTTGCTCCCCGGGGAGCTGTTTTTT
TRBV4-1	.	TRBJ2-5	TRBD2	CASSQAGGQETQYF	TGCGCCAGCAGCCAAGCGGGAGGCCAAGAGACCCAGTACTTC
TRBV21-1	once	TRBJ2-7	.	CAPHSYEQYF	TGTGCTCCACACTCCTACGAGCAGTACTTC
TRBV7-2	.	TRBJ2-3	TRBD2	CASSLLAGGLDTQYF	TGTGCCAGCAGCTTGCTAGCGGGGGGGCTTGATACGCAGTATTTT
TRBV25-1	.	TRBJ1-5	.	CASSASTGFGSNQPQHF	TGTGCCAGCAGTGCCTCAACGGGGTTCGGGAGCAATCAGCCCCAGCATTTT
TRBV19	.	TRBJ1-6	TRBD1	CASTKGQDRSPLHF	TGTGCCAGTACCAAGGGACAGGACAGGTCACCCCTCCACTTT
TRBV29-1	.	TRBJ1-4	TRBD1	CSVGTGTSNEKLFF	TGCAGCGTAGGGACAGGGACTTCTAATGAAAAACTGTTTTTT
TRBV2	few	TRBJ2-5	.	CASRHRDLGETQYF	TGTGCCAGCAGGCACAGGGACCTGGGAGAGACCCAGTACTTC
TRBV4-3	.	TRBJ1-4	.	CASSQDVRAATYGKLFF	TGCGCCAGCAGCCAAGACGTCAGGGCGGCTACTTACGGAAAACTGTTTTTT
TRBV5-5	.	TRBJ2-1	TRBD2	CASSFSEAILAGVF	TGTGCCAGCAGCTTCTCTGAGGCAATACTAGCGGGGGTCTTC
TRBV2	.	TRBJ2-1	TRBD1	CASSLRQGVYNEQFF	TGTGCCAGCAGTCTCCGACAGGGGGTTTACAATGAGCAGTTCTTC
TRBV10-3	.	TRBJ2-2	.	CAISEGLSSGELFF	TGTGCCATCAGTGAGGGACTTTCGTCCGGGGAGCTGTTTTTT
TRBV10-3	.	TRBJ2-5	TRBD2	CAIRSGGAEETQYF	TGTGCCATCAGGAGCGGGGGGGCCGAAGAGACCCAGTACTTC
TRBV6-5	few	TRBJ2-5	TRBD1	CASSTIDREETQYF	TGTGCCAGCAGTACCATAGACAGGGAAGAGACCCAGTACTTC
TRBV27	.	TRBJ1-6	TRBD1	CASSLFPQGVGMNSPLHF	TGTGCCAGCAGTCTATTCCCACAGGGGGTAGGAATGAATTCACCCCTCCACTTT